A selection of T cell receptor beta chains follows, all from one sample in a study of vaccination and CD4 T cells after COVID-19. A single record per CDR3 protein comes from TCRdb applying MiXCR to the PCR reads. In the table there are about 20,000 distinct CDR3 sequences, roughly 50% of which are singletons. No antigen is known for these receptors. The sample was CD4+ T cells from blood, cultured in vitro. These TCRs come from a human donor who had recovered from COVID-19. Both conserved end residues are part of each CDR3. The D gene is left open where the match is weak. Clone size is stated in some rows and not others, as once, few, many or a class when expanded.

D,J,V,length,size,CDR3,DNA
TRBD1,TRBJ1-5,TRBV18,14,NA,CASSLTGANQPQHF,TGTGCCAGCTCACTTACAGGGGCCAATCAGCCCCAGCATTTT
NA,TRBJ1-5,TRBV19,15,few,CASSSRQNSNQPQHF,TGTGCCAGTAGTAGTCGGCAGAATAGCAATCAGCCCCAGCATTTT
TRBD1,TRBJ1-5,TRBV24-1,15,NA,CATSATDRDNQPQHF,TGTGCCACCAGTGCCACGGACAGGGACAATCAGCCCCAGCATTTT
TRBD1,TRBJ1-2,TRBV12-3/TRBV12-4,14,NA,CASSTGQVNYGYTF,TGTGCCAGCAGTACAGGACAGGTTAACTATGGCTACACCTTC
TRBD1,TRBJ2-3,TRBV29-1,15,NA,CSVEFLGQATDTQYF,TGCAGCGTGGAATTCCTTGGACAGGCCACAGATACGCAGTATTTT
NA,TRBJ2-1,TRBV12-3/TRBV12-4,14,NA,CASSLVQIQNEQFF,TGTGCCAGCAGTTTAGTACAGATACAGAATGAGCAGTTCTTC
TRBD2,TRBJ2-3,TRBV20-1,15,NA,CSAAPSGGSFDTQYF,TGCAGTGCGGCCCCTAGCGGGGGGTCGTTTGATACGCAGTATTTT
NA,TRBJ2-7,TRBV5-1,15,NA,CASSSIFGSSYEQYF,TGCGCCAGCAGCTCCATTTTTGGGAGCTCCTACGAGCAGTACTTC
NA,TRBJ1-1,TRBV5-5,19,NA,CASSFGREGARRAGTEAFF,TGTGCCAGCAGCTTCGGGAGGGAAGGGGCGCGGCGCGCAGGGACTGAAGCTTTCTTT
NA,TRBJ2-3,TRBV19,14,NA,CASTDGGNTDTQYF,TGTGCCAGTACAGACGGGGGCAACACAGATACGCAGTATTTT
TRBD1,TRBJ1-6,TRBV6-5,15,few,CASSYTGTGYSPLHF,TGTGCCAGCAGTTACACTGGGACAGGGTATTCACCCCTCCACTTT
NA,TRBJ2-3,TRBV11-3,15,few,CASSPLSASTDTQYF,TGTGCCAGCAGCCCTCTGAGTGCTAGCACAGATACGCAGTATTTT
TRBD1,TRBJ2-1,TRBV5-1,14,NA,CASSASQGNNEQFF,TGCGCCAGCAGCGCCTCACAGGGGAACAATGAGCAGTTCTTC
NA,TRBJ1-1,TRBV6-1,14,few,CASSVYGQNTEAFF,TGTGCCAGCAGTGTTTACGGACAGAACACTGAAGCTTTCTTT
TRBD2,TRBJ2-4,TRBV6-1,15,few,CASTSRTSELNIQYF,TGTGCCAGTACCTCCCGGACTAGCGAATTGAACATTCAGTACTTC
NA,TRBJ2-3,TRBV2,11,few,CATRLVGTQYF,TGTGCCACCAGACTAGTTGGTACGCAGTATTTT
NA,TRBJ2-1,TRBV2,16,NA,CASSEAPSGHYNEQFF,TGTGCCAGCAGTGAGGCCCCCAGCGGACACTACAATGAGCAGTTCTTC
TRBD2,TRBJ2-7,TRBV27,15,few,CASRSGTSGSYEQYF,TGTGCCAGCCGTTCCGGGACTAGCGGCTCCTACGAGCAGTACTTC
TRBD1,TRBJ2-5,TRBV2,12,NA,CASEQGDETQYF,TGTGCCAGTGAGCAGGGGGACGAGACCCAGTACTTC
NA,TRBJ1-1,TRBV24-1,11,NA,CATRFNTEAFF,TGTGCCACCAGATTCAACACTGAAGCTTTCTTT
TRBD2,TRBJ2-5,TRBV2,15,few,CASSRLAAREETQYF,TGTGCCAGCAGTAGACTAGCGGCTAGAGAAGAGACCCAGTACTTC
NA,TRBJ2-2,TRBV11-3,12,NA,CASSSLDGELFF,TGTGCCAGCAGCTCGCTTGACGGGGAGCTGTTTTTT
TRBD2,TRBJ2-1,TRBV28,13,NA,CASGTSGGNEQFF,TGTGCCAGCGGGACTAGCGGGGGAAATGAGCAGTTCTTC
TRBD1,TRBJ2-5,TRBV10-1,14,NA,CASSTGQGEETQYF,TGCGCCAGCAGTACAGGACAGGGGGAAGAGACCCAGTACTTC
NA,TRBJ1-5,TRBV7-2,15,NA,CASSLGPGRERTQHF,TGTGCCAGCAGCTTAGGCCCCGGCAGGGAAAGGACCCAGCATTTT
NA,TRBJ1-6,TRBV18,15,NA,CASSPRTAYNSPLHF,TGTGCCAGCTCACCACGGACAGCTTATAATTCACCCCTCCACTTT
TRBD1,TRBJ1-1,TRBV7-2,15,few,CASMRRQGGGSEAFF,TGTGCCAGCATGCGTAGACAGGGAGGGGGATCTGAAGCTTTCTTT
NA,TRBJ2-1,TRBV12-3/TRBV12-4,13,few,CASTVDSYNEQFF,TGTGCCAGCACCGTGGACAGTTACAATGAGCAGTTCTTC
TRBD1,TRBJ1-4,TRBV7-9,17,NA,CASGERGPTGTNEKLFF,TGTGCCAGCGGCGAACGGGGCCCGACAGGGACTAATGAAAAACTGTTTTTT
TRBD2,TRBJ2-2,TRBV20-1,14,NA,CSASGLAVDGELFF,TGCAGTGCTTCCGGACTAGCGGTGGACGGGGAGCTGTTTTTT
NA,TRBJ1-5,TRBV20-1,13,NA,CSASSRVDQPQHF,TGCAGTGCTAGTTCGCGGGTAGATCAGCCCCAGCATTTT
TRBD1,TRBJ1-5,TRBV20-1,14,NA,CSAGRQGVEQPQHF,TGCAGTGCTGGCAGACAGGGCGTAGAACAGCCCCAGCATTTT
NA,TRBJ2-1,TRBV19,14,NA,CASNGRDTYSEQFF,TGTGCCAGTAATGGACGGGACACCTACAGTGAGCAGTTCTTC
TRBD2,TRBJ2-3,TRBV19,16,NA,CASRVLAGGSTDTQYF,TGTGCCAGTAGGGTCCTAGCGGGAGGGAGCACAGATACGCAGTATTTT
NA,TRBJ1-6,TRBV20-1,11,NA,CSAGRSSPLHF,TGCAGTGCTGGGCGGAGTTCACCCCTCCACTTT
NA,TRBJ2-5,TRBV10-1,13,NA,CASSESRLETQYF,TGCGCCAGCAGTGAGTCGCGGCTTGAGACCCAGTACTTC
TRBD2,TRBJ2-5,TRBV7-2,13,few,CASSLQRGETQYF,TGTGCCAGCAGCTTACAGCGGGGGGAGACCCAGTACTTC
NA,TRBJ2-7,TRBV11-3,15,NA,CASSFKGPPPYEQYF,TGTGCCAGCAGCTTTAAGGGGCCCCCGCCCTACGAGCAGTACTTC
NA,TRBJ2-1,TRBV7-9,13,NA,CASSHSYGGEQFF,TGTGCCAGCAGCCACTCTTACGGTGGTGAGCAGTTCTTC
NA,TRBJ1-5,TRBV2,14,few,CASSDLDYNQPQHF,TGTGCCAGCAGTGACTTGGATTACAATCAGCCCCAGCATTTT
NA,TRBJ1-1,TRBV28,19,NA,CASRAPIHAGTRGDTEAFF,TGTGCCAGCAGAGCCCCTATACACGCCGGGACGAGGGGGGACACTGAAGCTTTCTTT